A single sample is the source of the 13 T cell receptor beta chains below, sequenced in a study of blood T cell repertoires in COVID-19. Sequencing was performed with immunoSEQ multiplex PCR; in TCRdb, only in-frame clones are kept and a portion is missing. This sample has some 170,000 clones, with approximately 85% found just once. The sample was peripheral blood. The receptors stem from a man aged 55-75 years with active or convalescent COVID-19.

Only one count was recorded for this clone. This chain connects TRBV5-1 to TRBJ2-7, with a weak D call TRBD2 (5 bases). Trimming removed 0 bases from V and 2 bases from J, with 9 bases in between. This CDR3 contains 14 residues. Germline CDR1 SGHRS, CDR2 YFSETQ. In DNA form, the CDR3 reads TGCGCCAGCAGCTTGGGGGGTAGCGCCTACGAGCAGTACTTC. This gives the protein CASSLGGSAYEQYF.

The CDR3: CASSLAGGAKDTQYF. CDR3 sequence (DNA): TGCGCCAGCAGCTTGGCCGGGGGGGCGAAGGATACGCAGTATTTT. The V and J genes are TRBV5-1 and TRBJ2-3; 8 bases fit TRBD2. V was pared by 0 bases and J by 6 bases, with 6 bases of the junction left unmatched. Germline CDR1 is SGHRS and CDR2 is YFSETQ. The CDR3 contains 15 residues.

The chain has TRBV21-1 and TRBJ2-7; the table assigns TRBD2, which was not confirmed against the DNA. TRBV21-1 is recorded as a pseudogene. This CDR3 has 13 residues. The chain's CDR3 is CASSKPEGEGQYF. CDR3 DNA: TGTGCCAGCAGCAAACCGGAGGGTGAGGGGCAGTACTTC.

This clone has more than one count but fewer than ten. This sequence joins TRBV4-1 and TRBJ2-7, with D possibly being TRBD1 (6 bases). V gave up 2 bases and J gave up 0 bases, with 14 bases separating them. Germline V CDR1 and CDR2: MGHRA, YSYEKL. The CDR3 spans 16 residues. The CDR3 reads CASSQFWTVSSYEQYF. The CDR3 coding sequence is TGCGCCAGCAGCCAATTTTGGACAGTCAGCTCCTACGAGCAGTACTTC.

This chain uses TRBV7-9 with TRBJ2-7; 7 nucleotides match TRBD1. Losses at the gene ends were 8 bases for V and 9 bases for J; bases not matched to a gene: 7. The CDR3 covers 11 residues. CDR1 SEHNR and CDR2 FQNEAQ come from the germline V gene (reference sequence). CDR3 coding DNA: TGTGCCAGCGGCCCACAGGGGTTGCAGTACTTC. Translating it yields CASGPQGLQYF. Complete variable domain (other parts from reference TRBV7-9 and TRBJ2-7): DTGVSQNPRHKITKRGQNVTFRCDPISEHNRLYWYRQTLGQGPEFLTYFQNEAQLEKSRLLSDRFSAERPKGSFSTLEIQRTEQGDSAMYLCASGPQGLQYFGPGTRLTVT.

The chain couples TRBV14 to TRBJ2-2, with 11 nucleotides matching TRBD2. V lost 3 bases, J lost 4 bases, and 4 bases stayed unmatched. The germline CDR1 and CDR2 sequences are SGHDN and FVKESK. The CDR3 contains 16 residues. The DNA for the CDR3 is TGTGCCAGCAGCCAGCTTCTAGCGGGGGGCACCGGGGAGCTGTTTTTT. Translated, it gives CASSQLLAGGTGELFF.

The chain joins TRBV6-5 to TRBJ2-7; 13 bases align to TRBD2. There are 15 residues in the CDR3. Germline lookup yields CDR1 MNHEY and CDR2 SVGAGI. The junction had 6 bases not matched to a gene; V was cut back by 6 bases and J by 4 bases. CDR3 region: CASRYGTSGNYEQYF. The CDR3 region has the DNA TGTGCCAGCAGATACGGGACTAGCGGGAATTACGAGCAGTACTTC.

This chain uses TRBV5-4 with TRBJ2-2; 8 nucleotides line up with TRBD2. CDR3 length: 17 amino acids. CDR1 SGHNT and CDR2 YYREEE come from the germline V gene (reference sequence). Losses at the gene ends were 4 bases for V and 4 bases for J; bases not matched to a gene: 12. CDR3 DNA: TGTGCCAGCAGCCCCCCCGGGAGCGGGAGTGCCACCGGGGAGCTGTTTTTT. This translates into CASSPPGSGSATGELFF.

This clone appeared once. CDR3 amino acids: CATSPGTGHIQETQYF. As DNA, the CDR3 is TGTGCCACCAGCCCCGGGACAGGGCACATCCAAGAGACCCAGTACTTC. This chain uses TRBV24-1 with TRBJ2-5, with TRBD1 identical over 9 bases. Germline V gives CDR1 KGHDR, CDR2 SFDVKD. V lost 7 bases, J lost 1 base, and 9 bases stayed unmatched. This CDR3 contains 16 residues.

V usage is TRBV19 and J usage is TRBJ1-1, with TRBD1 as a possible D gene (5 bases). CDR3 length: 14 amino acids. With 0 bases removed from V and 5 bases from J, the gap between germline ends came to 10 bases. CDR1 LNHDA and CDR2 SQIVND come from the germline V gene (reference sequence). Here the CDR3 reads CASSIEWGLTEAFF. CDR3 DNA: TGTGCCAGTAGTATAGAGTGGGGACTAACTGAAGCTTTCTTT.

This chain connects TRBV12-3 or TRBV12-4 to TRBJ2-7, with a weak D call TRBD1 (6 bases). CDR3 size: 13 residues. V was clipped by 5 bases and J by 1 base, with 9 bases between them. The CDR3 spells CASSKDRSYEQYF. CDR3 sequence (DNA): TGTGCCAGCAGTAAGGACAGATCCTACGAGCAGTACTTC.

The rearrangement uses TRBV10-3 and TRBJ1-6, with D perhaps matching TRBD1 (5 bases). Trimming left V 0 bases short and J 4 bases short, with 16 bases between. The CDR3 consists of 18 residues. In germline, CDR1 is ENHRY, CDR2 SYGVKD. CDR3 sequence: CAISESGPQAGYNSPLHF. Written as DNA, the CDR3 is TGTGCCATCAGTGAGTCGGGCCCTCAGGCAGGGTATAATTCACCCCTCCACTTT.

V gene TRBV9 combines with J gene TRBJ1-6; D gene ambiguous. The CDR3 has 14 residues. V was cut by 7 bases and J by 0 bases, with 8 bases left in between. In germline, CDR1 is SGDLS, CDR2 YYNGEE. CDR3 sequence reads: CASGEGSYNSPLHF. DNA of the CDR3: TGTGCCAGCGGAGAGGGCTCCTATAATTCACCCCTCCACTTT. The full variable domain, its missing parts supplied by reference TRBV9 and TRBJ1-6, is DSGVTQTPKHLITATGQRVTLRCSPRSGDLSVYWYQQSLDQGLQFLIQYYNGEERAKGNILERFSAQQFPDLHSELNLSSLELGDSALYFCASGEGSYNSPLHFGNGTRLTVT.